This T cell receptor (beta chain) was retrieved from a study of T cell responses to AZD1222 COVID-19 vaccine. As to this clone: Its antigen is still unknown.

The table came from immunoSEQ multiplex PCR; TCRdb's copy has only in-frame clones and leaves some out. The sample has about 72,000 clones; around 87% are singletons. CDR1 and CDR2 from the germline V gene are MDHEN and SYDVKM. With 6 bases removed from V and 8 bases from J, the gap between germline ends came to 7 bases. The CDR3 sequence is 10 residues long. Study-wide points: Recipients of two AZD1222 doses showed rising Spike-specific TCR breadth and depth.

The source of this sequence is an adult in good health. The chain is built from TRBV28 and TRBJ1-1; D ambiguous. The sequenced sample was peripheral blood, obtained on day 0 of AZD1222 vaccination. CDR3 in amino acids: CASRGREAFF. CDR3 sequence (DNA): TGTGCCAGCAGGGGAAGGGAAGCTTTCTTT. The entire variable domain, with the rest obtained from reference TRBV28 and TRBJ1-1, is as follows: DVKVTQSSRYLVKRTGEKVFLECVQDMDHENMFWYRQDPGLGLRLIYFSYDVKMKEKGDIPEGYSVSREKKERFSLILESASTNQTSMYLCASRGREAFFGQGTRLTVV.